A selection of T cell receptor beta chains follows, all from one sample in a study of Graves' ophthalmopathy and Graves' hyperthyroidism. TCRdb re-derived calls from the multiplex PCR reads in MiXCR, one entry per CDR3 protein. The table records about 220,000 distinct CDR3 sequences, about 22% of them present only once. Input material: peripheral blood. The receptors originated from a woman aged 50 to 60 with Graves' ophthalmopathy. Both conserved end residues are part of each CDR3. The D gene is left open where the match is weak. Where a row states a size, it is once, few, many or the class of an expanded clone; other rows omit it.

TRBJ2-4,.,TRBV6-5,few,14,CASSYTAGYSIQYF,TGTGCCAGCAGTTACACCGCGGGATACTCCATTCAGTACTTC
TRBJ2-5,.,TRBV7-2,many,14,CASSSTDFKETQYF,TGTGCCAGCAGCTCGACAGATTTTAAAGAGACCCAGTACTTC
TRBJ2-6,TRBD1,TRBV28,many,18,CASSSTSDRYSGANVLTF,TGTGCCAGCAGTTCCACCTCGGACAGGTACTCTGGGGCCAACGTCCTGACTTTC
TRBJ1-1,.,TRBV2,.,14,CASSILRGQDVAFF,TGTGCCAGCAGCATCTTGAGGGGCCAGGATGTAGCTTTCTTT
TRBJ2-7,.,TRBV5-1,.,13,CASSERQTSRQYF,TGCGCCAGCAGCGAAAGACAGACCAGTAGGCAGTACTTC
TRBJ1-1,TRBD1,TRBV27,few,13,CASSLTPGGLAFF,TGTGCCAGCAGTTTAACCCCAGGGGGGCTGGCTTTCTTT
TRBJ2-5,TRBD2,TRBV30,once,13,CAWSRGREETQYF,TGTGCCTGGAGTCGGGGGAGGGAAGAGACCCAGTACTTC
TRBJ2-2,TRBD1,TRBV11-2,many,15,CASSSGTANTGELFF,TGTGCCAGCAGCTCCGGGACAGCGAACACCGGGGAGCTGTTTTTT
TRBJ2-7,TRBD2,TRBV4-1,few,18,CASSQEHLAGGLAYEQYF,TGCGCCAGCAGCCAAGAACACCTAGCGGGAGGGCTAGCCTACGAGCAGTACTTC
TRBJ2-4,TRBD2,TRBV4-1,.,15,CASRDSGPAKNIQYF,TGCGCCAGCAGGGATAGCGGGCCCGCCAAAAACATTCAGTACTTC
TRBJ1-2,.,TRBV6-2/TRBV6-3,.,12,CASSSDLYGYTF,TGTGCCAGCAGTTCGGATCTCTATGGCTACACCTTC
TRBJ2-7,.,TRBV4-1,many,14,CASSQRFAPDEQYF,TGCGCCAGCAGCCAAAGGTTCGCGCCGGACGAGCAGTACTTC
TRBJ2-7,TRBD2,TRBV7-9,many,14,CASSPTSGTYEQYF,TGTGCCAGCAGCCCGACTAGCGGGACATACGAGCAGTACTTC
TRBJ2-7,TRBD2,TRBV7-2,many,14,CASSPPGLADKQYF,TGTGCCAGCAGCCCCCCGGGACTAGCGGACAAGCAGTACTTC
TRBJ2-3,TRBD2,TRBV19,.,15,CASAPSGSGTDTQYF,TGTGCCAGTGCCCCTAGCGGGAGCGGCACAGATACGCAGTATTTT
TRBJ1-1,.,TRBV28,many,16,CASSAGGLVVSTEAFF,TGTGCCAGCAGCGCGGGGGGTTTGGTGGTCAGCACTGAAGCTTTCTTT
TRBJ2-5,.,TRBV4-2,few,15,CASSQDWTAQETQYF,TGTGCCAGCAGCCAAGATTGGACGGCCCAAGAGACCCAGTACTTC
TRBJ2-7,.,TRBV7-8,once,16,CASSLVSGRRCREQYF,TGTGCCAGCAGCTTAGTAAGCGGCCGAAGATGTAGAGAGCAGTACTTC
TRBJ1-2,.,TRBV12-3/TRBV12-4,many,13,CASSLRRVYGYTF,TGTGCCAGCAGTTTACGGCGAGTCTATGGCTACACCTTC
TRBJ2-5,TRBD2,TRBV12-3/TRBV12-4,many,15,CASSPPSGTQETQYF,TGTGCCAGCAGCCCCCCTAGCGGGACTCAAGAGACCCAGTACTTC
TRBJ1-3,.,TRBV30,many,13,CAWATGRGNTIYF,TGTGCCTGGGCAACAGGGAGGGGAAACACCATATATTTT
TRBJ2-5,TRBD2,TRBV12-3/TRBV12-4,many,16,CASTRHGASGMETQYF,TGTGCCAGCACTCGCCATGGGGCTAGCGGGATGGAGACCCAGTACTTC
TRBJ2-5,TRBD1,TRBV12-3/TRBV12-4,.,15,CASSAGTGGSETQYF,TGTGCCTCCTCGGCCGGGACAGGGGGCTCAGAGACCCAGTACTTC
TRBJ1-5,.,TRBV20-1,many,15,CSARQGRYSNQPQHF,TGCAGTGCTAGACAGGGGCGGTATAGCAATCAGCCCCAGCATTTT
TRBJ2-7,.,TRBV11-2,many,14,CASSSSDIMDEQYF,TGTGCCAGCAGCTCCTCGGACATCATGGACGAGCAGTACTTC
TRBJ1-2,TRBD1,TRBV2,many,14,CASSETTGGWGYTF,TGTGCCAGCAGTGAAACGACAGGGGGCTGGGGCTACACCTTC
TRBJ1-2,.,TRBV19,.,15,CASSMYGARGYGYTF,TGTGCCAGTAGTATGTATGGGGCCCGCGGCTATGGCTACACCTTC
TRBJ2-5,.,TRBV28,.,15,CASSFLRRSQETQYF,TGTGCCAGCAGTTTCCTACGGCGAAGTCAAGAGACCCAGTACTTC
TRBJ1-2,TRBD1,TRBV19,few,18,CASSPSGTGGRFGYGYTF,TGTGCCAGTAGTCCATCCGGGACAGGGGGCAGGTTCGGCTATGGCTACACCTTC
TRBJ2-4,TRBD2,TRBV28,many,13,CASSSGLADIQYF,TGTGCCAGCAGTTCGGGACTAGCTGACATTCAGTACTTC
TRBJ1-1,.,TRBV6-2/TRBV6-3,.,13,CASKTVGGTEAFF,TGTGCCAGCAAGACTGTAGGGGGAACTGAAGCTTTCTTT
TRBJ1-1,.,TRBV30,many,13,CAWSPGQNTEAFF,TGTGCCTGGAGTCCCGGACAGAACACTGAAGCTTTCTTT
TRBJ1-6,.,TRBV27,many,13,CASSWRSNSPLHF,TGTGCCAGCAGCTGGAGGAGTAATTCACCCCTCCACTTT
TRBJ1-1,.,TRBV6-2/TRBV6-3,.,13,CASSSTGKTEAFF,TGTGCCAGCAGTTCGACAGGCAAGACGGAGGCTTTCTTT
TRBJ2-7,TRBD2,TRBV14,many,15,CASSHTSGRGYEQYF,TGTGCCAGCAGCCACACTAGCGGGAGAGGTTACGAGCAGTACTTC
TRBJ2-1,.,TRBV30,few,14,CAWSKARDYNEQFF,TGTGCCTGGAGTAAGGCGAGAGACTACAATGAGCAGTTCTTC
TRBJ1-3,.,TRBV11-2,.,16,CASSPRGWGAGNTIYF,TGTGCCAGCAGCCCGCGTGGTTGGGGGGCTGGAAACACCATATATTTT
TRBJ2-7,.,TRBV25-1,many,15,CASSEYIEGVYEQYF,TGTGCCAGCAGTGAATATATAGAGGGTGTATACGAGCAGTACTTC
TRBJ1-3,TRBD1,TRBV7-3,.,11,CASSWRTGVYF,TGTGCCAGCAGTTGGAGGACAGGTGTATATTTT
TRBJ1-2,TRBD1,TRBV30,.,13,CAWTPGTVYGYTF,TGTGCCTGGACTCCCGGGACAGTCTATGGCTACACCTTC